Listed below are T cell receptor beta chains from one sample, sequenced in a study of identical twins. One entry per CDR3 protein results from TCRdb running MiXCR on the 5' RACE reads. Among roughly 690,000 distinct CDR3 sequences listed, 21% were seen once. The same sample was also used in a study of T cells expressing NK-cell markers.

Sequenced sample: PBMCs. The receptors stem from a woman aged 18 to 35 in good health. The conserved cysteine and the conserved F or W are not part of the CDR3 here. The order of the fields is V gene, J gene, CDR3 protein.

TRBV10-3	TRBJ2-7	AISSSGGTYNEQY
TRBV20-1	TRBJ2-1	SASRGSTNNEQF
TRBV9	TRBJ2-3	ASSEGVPGGRSDTQY
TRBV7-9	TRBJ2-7	ASSLTTASGRYEQY
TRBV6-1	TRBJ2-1	ASSPTGGTIDEQF
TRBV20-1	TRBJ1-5	SARAQGVNQPQH
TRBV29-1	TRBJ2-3	SVGGGSSDTQY
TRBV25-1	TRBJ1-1	ASSEYSTGWMNTEAF
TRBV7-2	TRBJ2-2	ASSLAPAYGSLPGELF
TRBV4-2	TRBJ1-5	ASSRTGPPDDQPQH
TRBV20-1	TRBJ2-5	SATVRPGAQY
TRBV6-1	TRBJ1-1	ASSPRYRLGTEAF
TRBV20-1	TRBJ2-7	SARDPAGPKDEQY
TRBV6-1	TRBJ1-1	ASSPSFRDQAF
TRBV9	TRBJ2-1	ASSATGGGYNEQF
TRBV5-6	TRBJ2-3	ASSVFAGWVTDTQY
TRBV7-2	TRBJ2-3	ASSLARGSGNADTQY